Below are 27 T cell receptor beta chains sequenced from a single sample in a study of cytotoxic CD8 clonotypes in ibrutinib-treated CLL. Sequencing was performed with immunoSEQ multiplex PCR; in TCRdb, only in-frame clones are kept and a portion is missing. The sample consists of about 17,000 clones, approximately 81% of them appearing once. The sample consisted of PBMCs, taken before ibrutinib treatment. These receptors all stem from a human donor with chronic lymphocytic leukemia.

This clone has only a few counts. The rearrangement links TRBV7-3 to TRBJ1-1; D unresolved. The V and J ends lost 1 base and 0 bases respectively, with 6 bases between them. The germline V gene encodes CDR1 SGHTA and CDR2 FQGTGA. This CDR3 comprises 14 residues. CDR3 sequence: CASSLIGVNTEAFF. The CDR3 DNA reads TGTGCCAGCAGCTTAATAGGAGTGAACACTGAAGCTTTCTTT.

The CDR3 is CASSLRGPEQYF. CDR3 nucleotides: TGTGCCAGCAGCTTAAGGGGCCCAGAGCAGTACTTC. The chain has TRBV7-2 and TRBJ2-7; D is perhaps TRBD1 (5 bases). V lost 2 bases and J lost 7, with 9 bases in between. This CDR3 comprises 12 residues. Germline-derived CDR1 and CDR2 are SGHTA and FQGNSA.

The V and J genes are TRBV27 and TRBJ2-3; D remains unclear. V lost 5 bases and J lost 6, with 9 bases in between. CDR1 and CDR2 from the germline V gene are MNHEY and SMNVEV (reference sequence). The CDR3 has 12 amino acids. CDR3 coding DNA: TGTGCCAGCAGTCGTCTTGGGGATACGCAGTATTTT. Protein: CASSRLGDTQYF.

This chain links TRBV5-1 with TRBJ1-3; D is possibly TRBD1 (5 bases). Germline V gene lookup returns CDR1 SGHRS and CDR2 YFSETQ. CDR3 length: 16 residues. With 0 bases removed from V and 4 bases from J, the gap between germline ends came to 14 bases. CDR3 in amino acids: CASSLGPQGVGNTIYF. In DNA, the CDR3 is TGCGCCAGCAGCTTGGGTCCCCAGGGAGTAGGAAACACCATATATTTT.

The chain has TRBV11-1 and TRBJ2-3; maybe TRBD1 (5 bases). This CDR3 has 15 residues. From germline, CDR1 is SGHAT and CDR2 FQDESV (reference sequence). The ends were cut back, 0 bases at V and 4 bases at J, with 11 bases in the middle. The CDR3 bases are TGTGCCAGCAGCTTAGCCTCCTTAGGGGCAGATACGCAGTATTTT. Its protein is CASSLASLGADTQYF.

This sequence joins TRBV7-6 and TRBJ2-7; 8 nucleotides align to TRBD1. J gave up 3 bases and V 5 bases, and 15 bases lay outside the gene matches. Germline CDR1 reads SGHVS; CDR2 reads FNYEAQ. The CDR3 is made up of 17 amino acids. CDR3 in amino acids: CASSPTSVGQANYEQYF. The CDR3 coding sequence is TGTGCCAGCAGCCCGACTTCCGTGGGACAGGCTAACTACGAGCAGTACTTC. The variable domain in full, with the rest retrieved from reference TRBV7-6 and TRBJ2-7, is GAGVSQSPRYKVTKRGQDVALRCDPISGHVSLYWYRQALGQGPEFLTYFNYEAQQDKSGLPNDRFSAERPEGSISTLTIQRTEQRDSAMYRCASSPTSVGQANYEQYFGPGTRLTVT.

The chain combines TRBV2 with TRBJ2-6, with no clear D. The CDR3 has 13 amino acids. Per germline, CDR1 SNHLY and CDR2 FYNNEI. The ends were cut back, 7 bases at V and 0 bases at J, with 4 bases in the middle. The CDR3 nucleotides read TGTGCCAGCACCGGCTCTGGGGCCAACGTCCTGACTTTC. The encoded protein is CASTGSGANVLTF. Variable domain in full (rest from reference TRBV2 and TRBJ2-6): EPEVTQTPSHQVTQMGQEVILRCVPISNHLYFYWYRQILGQKVEFLVSFYNNEISEKSEIFDDQFSVERPDGSNFTLKIRSTKLEDSAMYFCASTGSGANVLTFGAGSRLTVL.

This sequence joins TRBV7-2 and TRBJ2-7; possibly TRBD1 or TRBD2 for D (6 bases each). Trimming stripped 5 bases from V and 6 bases from J, with 20 bases between. The CDR3 length is 15 residues. In germline, CDR1 is SGHTA, CDR2 FQGNSA. Here the CDR3 reads CASSPGLGGNGEQYF. CDR3 nucleotides: TGTGCCAGCAGCCCCGGGCTGGGGGGCAACGGCGAGCAGTACTTC.

The rearrangement uses TRBV9 and TRBJ2-6; perhaps TRBD1 as D (7 bases). The CDR3 runs 19 residues. Trimming took off 0 bases at V and 1 base at J, with 17 bases between the two ends. Germline CDR1 is SGDLS and CDR2 is YYNGEE. The CDR3 reads CASSVVGGGATSGANVLTF. The CDR3 region has the DNA TGTGCCAGCAGCGTAGTCGGAGGGGGCGCAACTTCTGGGGCCAACGTCCTGACTTTC.

The genes are TRBV27 and TRBJ1-5; D unclear. The CDR3 has 13 amino acids. The V and J ends lost 5 bases and 4 bases respectively, with 9 bases between them. CDR1 MNHEY and CDR2 SMNVEV come from the germline V gene (reference sequence). The CDR3 loop reads CASSDSSNQPQHF. The CDR3 bases are TGTGCCAGCAGTGACTCGTCTAATCAGCCCCAGCATTTT.

The chain couples TRBV7-8 to TRBJ2-5; D unclear. The CDR3 has 11 amino acids. With 6 bases removed from V and 5 bases from J, the gap between germline ends came to 7 bases. The germline V gene has CDR1 SGHVS and CDR2 FQNEAQ. CDR3 nucleotide sequence: TGTGCCAGCAGGCTTGGGGAGACCCAGTACTTC. Translating it yields CASRLGETQYF.

The CDR3 loop reads CASIPPGQGGTGELFF. CDR3 bases: TGTGCCAGCATCCCGCCGGGACAGGGTGGCACCGGGGAGCTGTTTTTT. The chain couples TRBV7-2 to TRBJ2-2, with 9 bases identical to TRBD1. Trimming cost V 7 bases and J 4 bases; bases outside gene matches: 10. This CDR3 spans 16 amino acids. CDR1 is SGHTA, CDR2 FQGNSA, per germline.

The rearrangement uses TRBV19 and TRBJ2-3; D is undetermined. CDR1 and CDR2 from the germline V gene are LNHDA and SQIVND (reference sequence). Deletions cut 6 bases from V and 5 bases from J, with 6 bases between. The CDR3 is 11 residues long. The CDR3 DNA follows: TGTGCCAGTAGGCGAGGAGATACGCAGTATTTT. Its translation is CASRRGDTQYF.

This clone was observed a few times. The CDR3 protein is CASNPPYRLNNSNYGYTF. CDR3 sequence (DNA): TGTGCCAGCAACCCCCCATACCGGCTGAACAATTCTAACTATGGCTACACCTTC. The chain is built from TRBV5-5 and TRBJ1-2; D not resolved. Germline CDR1 reads SGHKS; CDR2 reads YYEKEE (reference sequence). The CDR3 covers 18 residues. V gave up 6 bases and J gave up 0 bases, with 24 bases separating them. Full variable domain (missing parts from reference TRBV5-5 and TRBJ1-2): DAGVTQSPTHLIKTRGQQVTLRCSPISGHKSVSWYQQVLGQGPQFIFQYYEKEERGRGNFPDRFSARQFPNYSSELNVNALLLGDSALYLCASNPPYRLNNSNYGYTFGSGTRLTVV.

The gene calls are TRBV6-5 and TRBJ2-4; 8 bases line up with TRBD2. CDR1 MNHEY and CDR2 SVGAGI come from the germline V gene. J was trimmed by 6 bases and V by 5 bases; bases with no gene match: 6. The CDR3 is 14 amino acids. The CDR3 DNA follows: TGTGCCAGCAGTCGGGAGGGATGGGGAAACATTCAGTACTTC. This encodes CASSREGWGNIQYF.

The chain links TRBV10-3 to TRBJ2-7; a possible D gene is TRBD1 (5 bases). In germline, CDR1 is ENHRY, CDR2 SYGVKD. The CDR3 length is 12 residues. V dropped 9 bases and J dropped 0 bases, with 9 bases sitting between them. The CDR3 nucleotides are TGTGCCATTTCGACAGACTCCTACGAGCAGTACTTC. Protein product: CAISTDSYEQYF.

The chain employs TRBV9 and TRBJ1-1; D may be TRBD1 (6 bases). Germline lookup yields CDR1 SGDLS and CDR2 YYNGEE. V lost 0 bases and J lost 4, with 13 bases in between. The CDR3 sequence is 15 residues long. The CDR3 nucleotides read TGTGCCAGCAGCGTAGAAGGAGGGGGGAGCACTGAAGCTTTCTTT. Translation: CASSVEGGGSTEAFF.

V usage is TRBV18 and J usage is TRBJ2-3; D ambiguous. The CDR3 is 16 residues long. Germline lookup yields CDR1 KGHSH and CDR2 LQKENI. The germline V and J ends were trimmed by 3 bases and 0 bases, with 13 bases remaining between them. In DNA, the CDR3 is TGTGCCAGCTCACCCCCCGGTGCGGCTAGCACAGATACGCAGTATTTT. Its translation is CASSPPGAASTDTQYF.

DNA of the CDR3: TGTGCCAGCAGCGCCGTAGGGGGGACAGGGGGGGTCAATGAGCAGTTCTTC. This codes for CASSAVGGTGGVNEQFF. This chain joins TRBV9 and TRBJ2-1; TRBD1 matches 11 bases. Germline values: CDR1 SGDLS, CDR2 YYNGEE. The V gene end was trimmed by 3 bases and the J gene end by 6 bases; junction bases not matched to a gene: 11. This CDR3 is built from 17 residues.

The gene calls are TRBV10-2 and TRBJ2-1; no clear D. CDR3 length equals 11 residues. V was clipped by 8 bases and J by 8 bases, with 10 bases between them. CDR1 and CDR2 from the germline V gene are WSHSY and SAAADI. The CDR3 here is CASGRLDEQFF. The DNA for the CDR3 is TGCGCCAGCGGACGACTGGATGAGCAGTTCTTC.

V usage is TRBV5-1 and J usage is TRBJ2-2; 10 bases line up with TRBD1. CDR1 SGHRS and CDR2 YFSETQ come from the germline V gene. The V segment lost 4 bases and the J segment 4 bases; nucleotides outside the gene matches: 7. CDR3 length equals 16 residues. The CDR3 DNA sequence: TGCGCCAGCAGCCCCCCGGGACAGGGGACCACCGGGGAGCTGTTTTTT. Its translation is CASSPPGQGTTGELFF.

This chain's CDR3 is CSATQSEAFF. The DNA of the CDR3 is TGCAGTGCTACCCAGAGTGAAGCTTTCTTT. The J gene is TRBJ1-1, the V gene TRBV20-1; D is unclear. Per germline, CDR1 DFQATT and CDR2 SNEGSKA (reference sequence). This CDR3 spans 10 amino acids. V was trimmed by 4 bases and J by 7 bases, leaving 7 bases between them.

V and J are TRBV7-8 and TRBJ2-1, with TRBD2 matching over 9 bases. Trimming removed 4 bases from V and 5 bases from J; junction bases left unmatched: 3. The CDR3 spans 14 residues. Germline loops: CDR1 SGHVS, CDR2 FQNEAQ. The CDR3 DNA reads TGTGCCAGCAGCTCAGGGACTAGCAACAATGAGCAGTTCTTC. Residues: CASSSGTSNNEQFF. Looking up the rest from reference TRBV7-8 and TRBJ2-1 gives the full variable domain: GAGVSQSPRYKVAKRGQDVALRCDPISGHVSLFWYQQALGQGPEFLTYFQNEAQLDKSGLPSDRFFAERPEGSVSTLKIQRTQQEDSAVYLCASSSGTSNNEQFFGPGTRLTVL.

V and J are TRBV28 and TRBJ2-7; D is unresolved. The CDR3 spans 15 residues. Germline V gene data show CDR1 as MDHEN and CDR2 as SYDVKM. Trimming took off 6 bases at V and 2 bases at J, with 17 bases between the two ends. CDR3 in amino acids: CASSFLHRPPYEQYF. CDR3 DNA sequence: TGTGCCAGCAGCTTCTTACATCGACCTCCCTACGAGCAGTACTTC.

This sequence joins TRBV9 and TRBJ1-4; TRBD1 might be the D (5 bases). This CDR3 region has 15 residues. Trimming took 3 bases from V and 8 from J, leaving 17 bases between them. Germline V CDR1 and CDR2: SGDLS, YYNGEE. This chain's CDR3 is CASSAGTVGWEKLFF. CDR3 nucleotide sequence: TGTGCCAGCAGCGCCGGGACCGTGGGATGGGAAAAACTGTTTTTT.

The rearrangement uses TRBV10-3 and TRBJ2-6; D remains ambiguous. CDR1 is ENHRY, CDR2 SYGVKD, per germline. The ends were cut back, 2 bases at V and 2 bases at J, with 7 bases in the middle. This CDR3 has 15 residues. The CDR3 loop reads CAISEPAAGANVLTF. The DNA of the CDR3 is TGTGCCATCAGTGAGCCCGCAGCTGGGGCCAACGTCCTGACTTTC.

The rearrangement uses TRBV5-1 and TRBJ2-2; D is perhaps TRBD2 (6 bases). The CDR3 runs to 16 residues. Per the germline V gene, CDR1 is SGHRS and CDR2 is YFSETQ. V was shortened by 5 bases and J by 3 bases, with 17 bases between the two germline ends. In DNA form, the CDR3 reads TGCGCCAGCAGACCTGAACTGCGGGGTGACACCGGGGAGCTGTTTTTT. The encoded protein is CASRPELRGDTGELFF.